This entry features one T cell receptor beta chain sequence. The sample originates from a study of OX40 agonist ivuxolimab in advanced cancers. Only in-frame clones appear in the TCRdb table, and some are missing; sequencing was by immunoSEQ multiplex PCR. The data contain 65,000 or so clones, roughly 85% of them singletons. This TCR was sampled from an adult with an advanced solid tumor such as melanoma, head and neck, liver or kidney cancer. Sequencing used CD4+ or CD8+ T cells sorted from blood, obtained in a trial of the OX40 agonist ivuxolimab.

The CDR3 here is CASSSAGGAEKLFF. The DNA for the CDR3 is TGTGCCAGCAGTTCCGCGGGGGGGGCCGAAAAACTGTTTTTT. The chain recombines TRBV6-5 with TRBJ1-4; the D gene is possibly TRBD1 (6 bases). Germline V CDR1 and CDR2: MNHEY, SVGAGI. With 4 bases removed from V and 8 bases from J, the gap between germline ends came to 14 bases. This CDR3 has 14 amino acids.